Below, one T cell receptor (beta chain) is given with its context. Its matching antigen is unknown. RNA served as the template for amplifying TCR beta CDR3 regions. First-round RT-PCR relied on HTBI primers, and a second-round multiplex PCR came next. TCRdb reprocessed the multiplex PCR reads via MiXCR and lists one record per CDR3 protein. The sample records approximately 540,000 distinct CDR3 sequences, just under 40% being singletons. A diagnosis was made from clinical symptoms together with serum thyroxine, TRAb, thyroid ultrasound and orbital computed tomography. This sample was included in a study of Graves' ophthalmopathy and Graves' hyperthyroidism. Notes on the study in general: Detection in blood was also observed for most expanded thyroid clonotypes above 0.001 frequency. Sensitivity of 85% to 90% and specificity of 65% to 83% were achieved when a 13-signature model separated ophthalmopathy from stable hyperthyroidism. For predicting ophthalmopathy progression, the model had 60% to 71% sensitivity and under 85% specificity.

After removal of 5 bases from V and 5 bases from J, the junction contained 1 base not matched to a gene. The germline V gene encodes CDR1 SQVTM and CDR2 ANQGSEA. The length of the CDR3 is 12 residues. This sequence joins TRBV29-1 and TRBJ2-1; 9 bases map to TRBD2. Sequenced material: peripheral blood or thyroid tissue (not recorded which). The TCR originated in an adult man with Graves' hyperthyroidism. The chain's CDR3 is CSVSGGNNEQFF. In DNA, the CDR3 is TGCAGCGTTAGCGGGGGGAACAATGAGCAGTTCTTC.